This TCR beta chain originates from a study of Graves' ophthalmopathy and Graves' hyperthyroidism. Reliance was placed on clinical symptoms, serum thyroxine, TRAb, thyroid ultrasound and orbital computed tomography for diagnosis. Study results and limitations: Blood also contained most of the expanded thyroid clonotypes above 0.001 frequency. Ophthalmopathy could be told apart from stable hyperthyroidism by a 13-signature model (roughly 90% sensitivity, roughly 81% specificity).

In germline, CDR1 is SGHRS, CDR2 YFSETQ. V trimming: 2 bases; J trimming: 2 bases; junction bases outside the gene matches: 1. The CDR3 totals 13 residues. Transcripts of RNA were the source for amplifying TCR beta CDR3 regions. RT-PCR was first run with HTBI primers, then multiplex PCR in a second round. TCRdb reanalysed the multiplex PCR reads using MiXCR and keeps one entry per CDR3 protein. Of 1 million to 1.3 million distinct CDR3 sequences listed, around a third are singletons. This clonotype was counted at least ten times. The antigen remains unidentified. This sequence joins TRBV5-1 and TRBJ2-7, with 7 nucleotides matching TRBD2. Source material: peripheral blood or thyroid tissue (not recorded which). The sequence derives from an adult man with Graves' hyperthyroidism. CDR3 coding DNA: TGCGCCAGCAGCTTTCGGGAGGCCTACGAGCAGTACTTC. It yields the protein CASSFREAYEQYF.